The next 6 T cell receptor beta chains were all read from a single sample in a study of T cell responses to AZD1222 COVID-19 vaccine. The protocol was immunoSEQ multiplex PCR, while the TCRdb copy is restricted to in-frame clones and leaves out a portion. The sample includes 120,000 or so clones, around 93% of them seen just once. Source: peripheral blood, taken on day 0 of AZD1222 vaccination. Receptors were obtained from an adult in good health.

This clone was seen a single time. The genes are TRBV5-1 and TRBJ2-1, with D maybe TRBD1 (6 bases). Looked up from germline, CDR1 is SGHRS and CDR2 is YFSETQ. The CDR3 loop spans 18 amino acids. V gave up 5 bases and J gave up 8 bases, with 29 bases separating them. CDR3 loop: CASSSSGSRASTGDEQFF. CDR3 in DNA: TGCGCCAGCAGTTCCTCGGGTTCCCGGGCGTCGACAGGCGATGAGCAGTTCTTC. The variable domain in full, completed from reference TRBV5-1 and TRBJ2-1, reads KAGVTQTPRYLIKTRGQQVTLSCSPISGHRSVSWYQQTPGQGLQFLFEYFSETQRNKGNFPGRFSGRQFSNSRSEMNVSTLELGDSALYLCASSSSGSRASTGDEQFFGPGTRLTVL.

The J gene is TRBJ1-6, the V gene TRBV18, with 9 bases identical to TRBD1. CDR1 KGHSH and CDR2 LQKENI come from the germline V gene. The CDR3 has 16 amino acids. The V segment lost 2 bases and the J segment 10 bases; nucleotides outside the gene matches: 9. Written as DNA, the CDR3 is TGTGCCAGCTCACCAAAAGGGACAGGGTATTCCTCACCCCTCCACTTT. The encoded protein is CASSPKGTGYSSPLHF. The whole variable domain, filled in from reference TRBV18 and TRBJ1-6, reads NAGVMQNPRHLVRRRGQEARLRCSPMKGHSHVYWYRQLPEEGLKFMVYLQKENIIDESGMPKERFSAEFPKEGPSILRIQQVVRGDSAAYFCASSPKGTGYSSPLHFGNGTRLTVT.

The V gene is TRBV5-1, the J gene TRBJ2-1, with D possibly matching TRBD2 (6 bases). Germline V gene sequence: CDR1 SGHRS, CDR2 YFSETQ. The CDR3 extends over 14 amino acids. V lost 2 bases, J lost 6 bases, and 12 bases lay in between. The CDR3, as DNA: TGCGCCAGCAGCTTCTCCACTAGCATCAATGAGCAGTTCTTC. Protein sequence: CASSFSTSINEQFF. The variable domain in full, with the rest retrieved from reference TRBV5-1 and TRBJ2-1, is KAGVTQTPRYLIKTRGQQVTLSCSPISGHRSVSWYQQTPGQGLQFLFEYFSETQRNKGNFPGRFSGRQFSNSRSEMNVSTLELGDSALYLCASSFSTSINEQFFGPGTRLTVL.

The chain combines TRBV7-9 with TRBJ1-2; D is ambiguous. The germline CDR1 and CDR2 sequences are SEHNR and FQNEAQ (reference sequence). V was shortened by 0 bases and J by 4 bases, with 12 bases between the two germline ends. The CDR3 extends over 15 amino acids. Here the CDR3 reads CASSLAFQEFYGYTF. CDR3 DNA: TGTGCCAGCAGCTTAGCGTTTCAGGAATTCTATGGCTACACCTTC.

The chain joins TRBV3-1 (or the pseudogene TRBV3-2) to TRBJ2-3, with D perhaps matching TRBD2 (5 bases). Germline V lookup: CDR1 LGHDT, CDR2 YNNKEL (reference sequence). The CDR3 is made up of 17 amino acids. The V and J ends lost 3 bases and 0 bases respectively, with 16 bases between them. CDR3 nucleotide sequence: TGTGCCAGCAGCCAGAGAGCGGCCGTACTTAGCACAGATACGCAGTATTTT. Translating it yields CASSQRAAVLSTDTQYF.

The CDR3 loop reads CASSIGLADYNEQFF. Written as DNA, the CDR3 is TGTGCCAGTAGTATAGGACTAGCGGACTACAATGAGCAGTTCTTC. The chain links TRBV19 to TRBJ2-1; 9 bases match TRBD2. J gave up 3 bases and V 1 base, and 1 base lay outside the gene matches. The CDR3 length is 15 residues. The germline V gene encodes CDR1 LNHDA and CDR2 SQIVND (reference sequence).